What follows are 24 T cell receptor beta chains derived from one specimen sequenced in a study of blood T cell repertoires in COVID-19. Generated by immunoSEQ multiplex PCR, the TCRdb table keeps only in-frame clones and is missing some. The sample has under 250,000 clones, roughly nine tenths seen once; the top ten hold 10% to 12%. The sequenced sample was PBMCs or T cells enriched from blood (not recorded which). These receptors were taken from a man aged 25-40 years who had recovered from COVID-19.

The chain joins TRBV5-6 to TRBJ1-2; TRBD1 agrees at 12 bases. The V segment lost 2 bases and the J segment 8 bases; nucleotides outside the gene matches: 7. Germline CDR1 SGHDT, CDR2 YYEEEE. CDR3 length: 15 residues. CDR3 amino acids: CASSFWDRGLKGYTF. In DNA, the CDR3 is TGTGCCAGCAGCTTCTGGGACAGGGGGCTAAAGGGCTACACCTTC.

The gene calls are TRBV19 and TRBJ1-6; the D gene is possibly TRBD1 (6 bases). V gave up 3 bases and J gave up 1 base, with 7 bases separating them. Germline V gene data show CDR1 as LNHDA and CDR2 as SQIVND (reference sequence). CDR3 length: 15 amino acids. Here the CDR3 reads CASSIQGSYNSPLHF. The CDR3 nucleotides are TGTGCCAGTAGTATTCAGGGGTCCTATAATTCACCCCTCCACTTT.

V gene TRBV24-1 combines with J gene TRBJ2-3; D is perhaps TRBD2 (5 bases). Germline V CDR1 and CDR2: KGHDR, SFDVKD. Deletions cut 2 bases from V and 2 bases from J, with 7 bases between. The CDR3 contains 14 residues. Written as DNA, the CDR3 is TGTGCCACCAGTGATTCGACTACCACAGATACGCAGTATTTT. This sequence encodes CATSDSTTTDTQYF.

This sequence joins TRBV19 and TRBJ2-7; 8 nucleotides align to TRBD2. Germline CDR1 is LNHDA and CDR2 is SQIVND (reference sequence). CDR3 length equals 16 residues. The V gene end was trimmed by 4 bases and the J gene end by 0 bases; junction bases not matched to a gene: 8. CDR3 in DNA: TGTGCCAGTAGTACGGGGGGGGGACACTTCTCCTACGAGCAGTACTTC. Its translation is CASSTGGGHFSYEQYF. The full variable domain, completed using reference TRBV19 and TRBJ2-7, is DGGITQSPKYLFRKEGQNVTLSCEQNLNHDAMYWYRQDPGQGLRLIYYSQIVNDFQKGDIAEGYSVSREKKESFPLTVTSAQKNPTAFYLCASSTGGGHFSYEQYFGPGTRLTVT.

J is TRBJ2-7 and V is TRBV18, with 14 positions matching TRBD2. Trimming cost V 2 bases and J 5 bases; bases outside gene matches: 8. Germline-derived CDR1 and CDR2 are KGHSH and LQKENI. The CDR3 spans 17 residues. CDR3 sequence (DNA): TGTGCCAGCTCACCAGGCCGGACTAGCGGGAGGAATCACGAGCAGTACTTC. Residues: CASSPGRTSGRNHEQYF.

The gene calls are TRBV2 and TRBJ2-1, with a tentative D call TRBD2 (6 bases). Germline CDR1 is SNHLY and CDR2 is FYNNEI. The CDR3 is 15 amino acids. Trimming stripped 7 bases from V and 5 bases from J, with 18 bases between. CDR3 coding DNA: TGTGCCAGCATGGGGTTCGGCGGGAAAAACAATGAGCAGTTCTTC. It translates to CASMGFGGKNNEQFF.

This chain joins TRBV28 and TRBJ1-5; D not resolved. The V gene lost 2 bases and the J gene lost 2 bases, with 13 bases spanning the gap. The CDR3 is 16 amino acids. Germline V CDR1 and CDR2: MDHEN, SYDVKM. The CDR3 reads CASSLIGSSGNQPQHF. CDR3 nucleotides: TGTGCCAGCAGTTTAATCGGGTCGTCTGGCAATCAGCCCCAGCATTTT.

The genes are TRBV7-9 and TRBJ1-2, with 9 bases identical to TRBD1. CDR3 length: 16 amino acids. Germline V gene sequence: CDR1 SEHNR, CDR2 FQNEAQ (reference sequence). After removal of 5 bases from V and 5 bases from J, the junction contained 12 bases not matched to a gene. In DNA, the CDR3 is TGTGCCAGCAGCCTCCAATCGGACAGGGGTTGGTATGGCTACACCTTC. Translated: CASSLQSDRGWYGYTF.

The chain recombines TRBV7-8 with TRBJ1-5; D is perhaps TRBD1 (5 bases). The germline V and J ends were trimmed by 1 base and 3 bases, with 13 bases remaining between them. The CDR3 sequence is 16 residues long. The germline V gene encodes CDR1 SGHVS and CDR2 FQNEAQ. The CDR3 here is CASSLGRGNINQPQHF. The CDR3 DNA follows: TGTGCCAGCAGCTTAGGGCGGGGCAACATCAATCAGCCCCAGCATTTT.

The chain uses TRBV7-9 and TRBJ2-7; the D is unclear. Trimming removed 4 bases at V and 2 bases at J, with 9 bases between. There are 13 residues in the CDR3. The germline gives CDR1 SEHNR, CDR2 FQNEAQ (reference sequence). CDR3 in DNA: TGTGCCAGCAGCTCGGAGTGGACCTACGAGCAGTACTTC. This translates into CASSSEWTYEQYF.

The rearrangement uses TRBV9 and TRBJ1-3; 7 bases line up with TRBD1. V shed 10 bases, J shed 4 bases, and the junction held 17 bases outside the gene matches. The CDR3 has 16 residues. Germline V gene lookup returns CDR1 SGDLS and CDR2 YYNGEE. As DNA, the CDR3 is TGTGCCTGCACCCCGGAGGGACAGATAAAGGGAAACACCATATATTTT. Its translation is CACTPEGQIKGNTIYF.

This CDR3 reads CASSPSGTGIVGANVLTF. CDR3 nucleotides: TGCGCCAGCAGCCCATCCGGGACAGGGATCGTTGGGGCCAACGTCCTGACTTTC. This rearrangement joins TRBV5-1 to TRBJ2-6, with 9 positions matching TRBD1. Germline trimming cut 4 bases from V and 3 bases from J; bases unmatched to any gene: 11. The CDR3 has 18 amino acids. Germline-derived CDR1 and CDR2 are SGHRS and YFSETQ. Filled out from reference TRBV5-1 and TRBJ2-6, the complete variable domain reads KAGVTQTPRYLIKTRGQQVTLSCSPISGHRSVSWYQQTPGQGLQFLFEYFSETQRNKGNFPGRFSGRQFSNSRSEMNVSTLELGDSALYLCASSPSGTGIVGANVLTFGAGSRLTVL.

The chain has TRBV19 and TRBJ1-1; 8 bases map to TRBD1. Germline loops: CDR1 LNHDA, CDR2 SQIVND (reference sequence). The CDR3 consists of 14 residues. Trimming at V came to 5 bases and at J to 4 bases, leaving 6 bases not matched to a gene. CDR3 nucleotide sequence: TGTGCCAGTAGTTCCCAGGGGGCAGGCACTGAAGCTTTCTTT. It is translated as CASSSQGAGTEAFF. The full variable domain, rest sourced from reference TRBV19 and TRBJ1-1, is DGGITQSPKYLFRKEGQNVTLSCEQNLNHDAMYWYRQDPGQGLRLIYYSQIVNDFQKGDIAEGYSVSREKKESFPLTVTSAQKNPTAFYLCASSSQGAGTEAFFGQGTRLTVV.

The genes are TRBV2 and TRBJ1-2; TRBD1 aligns across 8 bases. This CDR3 comprises 11 residues. Germline V gives CDR1 SNHLY, CDR2 FYNNEI. Germline trimming cut 3 bases from V and 14 bases from J; bases unmatched to any gene: 5. CDR3 sequence reads: CASSEQGATTF. As DNA, the CDR3 is TGTGCCAGCAGTGAGCAGGGGGCGACTACCTTC.

This chain connects TRBV5-6 to TRBJ1-2; 9 nucleotides agree with TRBD1. The CDR3 length is 15 residues. Trimming took 6 bases from V and 4 from J; bases not matched to a gene: 10. Germline CDR1 reads SGHDT; CDR2 reads YYEEEE. In DNA, the CDR3 is TGTGCCAGCACTTATGACAGGGGGTTGCTCTATGGCTACACCTTC. Amino acids: CASTYDRGLLYGYTF.

This clone occurred once. The rearrangement links TRBV5-1 to TRBJ2-6, with a possible D match to TRBD2 (5 bases). V shed 2 bases and J shed 1 base, with 7 bases lying between them. Germline V gene data show CDR1 as SGHRS and CDR2 as YFSETQ. CDR3 length: 15 amino acids. The CDR3 DNA reads as TGCGCCAGCAGCTTAGGAGGATCTGGGGCCAACGTCCTGACTTTC. Encoded protein: CASSLGGSGANVLTF.

The V and J genes are TRBV4-2 and TRBJ2-2; tentative D call: TRBD1 (5 bases). Trimming shortened V by 0 bases and J by 8 bases, and 13 bases separated the two germline ends. Germline V gene data show CDR1 as LGHNA and CDR2 as YNFKEQ. The CDR3 has 15 amino acids. CDR3 in amino acids: CASSQEGSSGGELFF. The CDR3 nucleotides are TGTGCCAGCAGCCAAGAGGGCAGTTCAGGGGGGGAGCTGTTTTTT.

The V gene is TRBV27, the J gene TRBJ2-1; 12 bases are shared with TRBD2. Germline loops: CDR1 MNHEY, CDR2 SMNVEV (reference sequence). This CDR3 has 16 amino acids. With V trimmed by 3 bases and J by 4 bases, 4 bases remained unmatched. The CDR3 loop reads CASSFPGLAGYNEQFF. The CDR3 DNA reads as TGTGCCAGCAGTTTCCCAGGACTAGCGGGGTACAATGAGCAGTTCTTC.

The V and J genes are TRBV27 and TRBJ1-5; TRBD1 might be the D (6 bases). V gave up 5 bases and J gave up 4 bases, with 12 bases separating them. Germline CDR1 and CDR2: MNHEY and SMNVEV (reference sequence). This CDR3 spans 14 amino acids. In DNA form, the CDR3 reads TGTGCCAGCAGTCCGGGGACACAAAATCAGCCCCAGCATTTT. Translation: CASSPGTQNQPQHF.

The chain links TRBV10-3 to TRBJ2-5; 7 positions match TRBD1. The CDR3 length is 12 residues. V trimming: 10 bases; J trimming: 5 bases; junction bases outside the gene matches: 7. Germline values: CDR1 ENHRY, CDR2 SYGVKD. CDR3 bases: TGTGCCAGTCAGGGGGTTGGGGAGACCCAGTACTTC. It translates to CASQGVGETQYF.

The chain recombines TRBV15 with TRBJ2-3, with 7 bases lining up with TRBD2. Germline values: CDR1 LNHNV, CDR2 YYDKDF (reference sequence). The V gene end was trimmed by 4 bases and the J gene end by 3 bases; junction bases not matched to a gene: 13. The CDR3 covers 17 residues. DNA of the CDR3: TGTGCCACCAGCACGAGCAATATATGGGGGGGAACAGATACGCAGTATTTT. Its protein is CATSTSNIWGGTDTQYF.

The CDR3 bases are TGTGCCAGCAGTTTATGGGGGGGCCCTAACTATGGCTACACCTTC. Translated: CASSLWGGPNYGYTF. The chain joins TRBV27 to TRBJ1-2; possible D gene TRBD1, 6 bases. This CDR3 is built from 15 residues. The germline gives CDR1 MNHEY, CDR2 SMNVEV (reference sequence). V was trimmed by 1 base and J by 0 bases, leaving 9 bases between them.

About this clone itself: A much bigger clone sits one base away, suggesting this may be a read error. V is TRBV5-1 and J is TRBJ2-3; 8 bases fit TRBD2. Germline loops: CDR1 SGHRS, CDR2 YFSETQ. This CDR3 has 16 residues. With V trimmed by 0 bases and J by 8 bases, 11 bases remained unmatched. The CDR3 spells CASSLVSSGGTGTQYF. In nucleotides, the CDR3 is TGCGCCAGCAGCTTGGTATCGTCGGGAGGGACGGGTACGCAGTATTTT.

The rearrangement uses TRBV28 and TRBJ1-5, with TRBD1 identical over 7 bases. Germline CDR1 and CDR2: MDHEN and SYDVKM. V shed 5 bases and J 0 bases; nucleotides not matched to a gene: 7. The CDR3 has 16 residues. The CDR3 loop reads CASSPWDSYSNQPQHF. CDR3 sequence (DNA): TGTGCCAGCAGTCCCTGGGACAGCTATAGCAATCAGCCCCAGCATTTT.